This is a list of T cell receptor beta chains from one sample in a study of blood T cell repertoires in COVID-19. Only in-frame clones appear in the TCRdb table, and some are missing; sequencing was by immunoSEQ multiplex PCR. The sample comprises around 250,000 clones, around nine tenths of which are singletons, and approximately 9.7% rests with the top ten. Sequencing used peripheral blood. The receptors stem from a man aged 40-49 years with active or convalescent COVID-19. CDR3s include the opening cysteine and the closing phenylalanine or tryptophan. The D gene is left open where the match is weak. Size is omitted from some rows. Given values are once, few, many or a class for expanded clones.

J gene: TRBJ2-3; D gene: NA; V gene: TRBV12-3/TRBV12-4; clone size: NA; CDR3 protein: CASSWTARDTQYF; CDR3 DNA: TGTGCCAGCAGTTGGACTGCCAGAGATACGCAGTATTTT
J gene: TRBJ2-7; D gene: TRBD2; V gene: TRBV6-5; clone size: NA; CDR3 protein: CASSSGTPDLYEQYF; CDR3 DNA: TGTGCCAGCAGTAGCGGGACTCCAGACCTCTACGAGCAGTACTTC
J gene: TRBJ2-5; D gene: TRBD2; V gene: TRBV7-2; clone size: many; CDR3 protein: CASREGLAGNEETQYF; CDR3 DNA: TGTGCCAGCAGGGAGGGACTAGCGGGAAACGAAGAGACCCAGTACTTC
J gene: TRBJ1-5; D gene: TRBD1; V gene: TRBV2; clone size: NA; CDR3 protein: CASSGQGRDQPQHF; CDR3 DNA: TGTGCCAGCAGTGGACAGGGTCGGGATCAGCCCCAGCATTTT
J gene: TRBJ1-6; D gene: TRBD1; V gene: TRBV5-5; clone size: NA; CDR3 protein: CASSLDRGPGSPLHF; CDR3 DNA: TGTGCCAGCAGCCTAGACAGGGGACCGGGGTCACCCCTCCACTTT
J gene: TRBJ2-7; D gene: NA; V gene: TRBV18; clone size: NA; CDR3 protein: CASSPRAYEQYF; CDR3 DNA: TGTGCCAGCTCACCACGAGCCTACGAGCAGTACTTC
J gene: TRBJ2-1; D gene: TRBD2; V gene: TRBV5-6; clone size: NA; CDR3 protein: CASSSTSGLYNEQFF; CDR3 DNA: TGTGCCAGCAGTTCTACTAGCGGTCTCTACAATGAGCAGTTCTTC
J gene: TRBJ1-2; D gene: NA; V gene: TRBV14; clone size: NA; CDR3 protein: CASSQRGRNTF; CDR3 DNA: TGTGCCAGCAGCCAGCGGGGGCGGAACACCTTC
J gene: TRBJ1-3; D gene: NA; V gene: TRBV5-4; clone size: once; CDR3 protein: CASSLGRGSGNTIYF; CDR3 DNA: TGTGCCAGCAGCCTCGGCCGGGGCTCTGGAAACACCATATATTTT
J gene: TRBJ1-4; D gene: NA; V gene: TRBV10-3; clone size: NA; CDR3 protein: CAMAGALGEKLFF; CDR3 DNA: TGTGCCATGGCAGGGGCTCTCGGTGAAAAACTGTTTTTT
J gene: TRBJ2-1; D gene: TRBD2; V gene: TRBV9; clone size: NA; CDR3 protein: CASSVRTSGAEQFF; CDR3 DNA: TGTGCCAGCAGCGTACGGACTAGCGGGGCTGAGCAGTTCTTC
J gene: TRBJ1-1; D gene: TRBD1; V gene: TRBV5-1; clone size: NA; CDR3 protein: CASYSQTGQMANTEAFF; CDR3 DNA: TGCGCCAGCTACTCTCAGACAGGGCAAATGGCGAACACTGAAGCTTTCTTT
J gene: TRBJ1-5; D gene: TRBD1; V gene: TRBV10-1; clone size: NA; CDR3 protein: CASSPTPGTANQPQHF; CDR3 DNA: TGCGCCAGCAGTCCTACCCCGGGGACAGCTAATCAGCCCCAGCATTTT
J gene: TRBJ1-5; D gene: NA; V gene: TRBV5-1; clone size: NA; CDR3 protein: CASSLTPLYSIDQPQHF; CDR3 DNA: TGCGCCAGCAGCTTGACCCCCTTGTACAGTATAGATCAGCCCCAGCATTTT
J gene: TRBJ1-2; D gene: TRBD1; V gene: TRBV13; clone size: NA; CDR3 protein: CASSLSVTGSNYGYTF; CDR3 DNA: TGTGCCAGCAGCTTAAGCGTGACAGGGTCCAACTATGGCTACACCTTC
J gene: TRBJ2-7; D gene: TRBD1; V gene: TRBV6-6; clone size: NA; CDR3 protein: CASSTTGTGLYEQYF; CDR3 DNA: TGTGCCAGCAGTACCACCGGGACAGGGTTGTACGAGCAGTACTTC
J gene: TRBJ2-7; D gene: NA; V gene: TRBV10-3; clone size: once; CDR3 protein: CAISESRQGKVEQYF; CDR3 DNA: TGTGCCATCAGTGAGTCGAGGCAGGGAAAGGTCGAGCAGTACTTC
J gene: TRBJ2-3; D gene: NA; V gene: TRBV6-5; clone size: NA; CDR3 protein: CASSSSRTDTQYF; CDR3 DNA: TGTGCCAGCAGTTCTTCCCGCACAGATACGCAGTATTTT
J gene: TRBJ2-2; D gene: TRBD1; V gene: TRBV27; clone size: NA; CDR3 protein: CASSLEGGEDTGELFF; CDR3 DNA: TGTGCCAGCAGTTTAGAAGGGGGCGAAGACACCGGGGAGCTGTTTTTT
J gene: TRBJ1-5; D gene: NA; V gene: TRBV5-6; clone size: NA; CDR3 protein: CASSLSGENQPQHF; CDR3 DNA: TGTGCCAGCAGCTTGTCAGGGGAAAATCAGCCCCAGCATTTT
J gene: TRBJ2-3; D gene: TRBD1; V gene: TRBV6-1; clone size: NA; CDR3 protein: CASSEGRGTGYTDTQYF; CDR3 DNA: TGTGCCAGCAGTGAAGGAAGAGGGACAGGGTACACAGATACGCAGTATTTT
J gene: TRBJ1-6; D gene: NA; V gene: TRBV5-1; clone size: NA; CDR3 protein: CASSSRTNRDAPLHF; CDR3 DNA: TGCGCCAGCAGCTCCCGCACGAACAGGGATGCACCCCTCCACTTT
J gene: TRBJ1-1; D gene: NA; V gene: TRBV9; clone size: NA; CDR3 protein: CASSVEGGGHTEAFF; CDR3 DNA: TGTGCCAGCAGCGTAGAGGGCGGGGGCCACACTGAAGCTTTCTTT
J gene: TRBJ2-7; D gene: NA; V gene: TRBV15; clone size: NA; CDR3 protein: CATSRDRLQAASYEQYF; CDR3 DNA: TGTGCCACCAGCAGAGATCGTCTTCAGGCAGCCTCCTACGAGCAGTACTTC
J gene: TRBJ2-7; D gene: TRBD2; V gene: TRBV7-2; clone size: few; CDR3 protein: CASSFHSGNSYEQYF; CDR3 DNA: TGTGCCAGCAGCTTTCACAGCGGGAACTCCTACGAGCAGTACTTC
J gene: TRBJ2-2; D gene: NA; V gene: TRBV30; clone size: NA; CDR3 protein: CAWRQGRAGELFF; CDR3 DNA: TGTGCCTGGAGGCAGGGAAGGGCCGGGGAGCTGTTTTTT
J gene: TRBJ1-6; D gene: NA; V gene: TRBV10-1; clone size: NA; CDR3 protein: CASRGIRLRYNSPLHF; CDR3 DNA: TGCGCCAGCAGAGGGATTAGACTACGGTATAATTCACCCCTCCACTTT
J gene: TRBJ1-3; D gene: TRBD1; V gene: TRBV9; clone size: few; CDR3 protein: CASSVTGGTPRDTIYF; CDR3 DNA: TGTGCCAGCAGCGTTACAGGGGGCACTCCACGGGACACCATATATTTT
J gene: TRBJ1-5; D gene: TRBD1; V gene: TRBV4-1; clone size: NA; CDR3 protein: CASSQETTGGSGNQPQHF; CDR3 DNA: TGCGCCAGCAGCCAAGAAACCACAGGGGGCTCTGGCAATCAGCCCCAGCATTTT
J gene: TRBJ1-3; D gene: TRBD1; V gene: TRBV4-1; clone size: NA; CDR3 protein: CASSQVPPGQGLSGNTIYF; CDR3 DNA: TGCGCCAGCAGCCAAGTGCCTCCGGGACAGGGTCTTTCAGGAAACACCATATATTTT
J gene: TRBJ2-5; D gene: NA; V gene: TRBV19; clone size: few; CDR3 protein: CASSIRETQYF; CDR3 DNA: TGTGCCAGTAGTATTAGGGAGACCCAGTACTTC
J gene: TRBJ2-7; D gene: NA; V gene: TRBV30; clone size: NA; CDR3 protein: CAGRQAREQYF; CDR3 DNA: TGTGCCGGGAGACAGGCCCGCGAGCAGTACTTC
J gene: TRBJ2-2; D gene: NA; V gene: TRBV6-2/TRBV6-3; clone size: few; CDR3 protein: CASSRASATGELFF; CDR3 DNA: TGTGCCAGCAGCCGCGCCTCTGCTACCGGGGAGCTGTTTTTT
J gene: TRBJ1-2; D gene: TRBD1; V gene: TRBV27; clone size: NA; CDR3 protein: CASSLLILRDRGMSGYTF; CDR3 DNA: TGTGCCAGCAGTTTGCTGATTCTTCGGGACAGGGGAATGTCTGGCTACACCTTC
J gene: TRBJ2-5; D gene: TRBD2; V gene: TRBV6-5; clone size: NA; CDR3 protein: CASRNGGVQETQYF; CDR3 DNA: TGTGCCAGCAGGAACGGGGGGGTTCAAGAGACCCAGTACTTC
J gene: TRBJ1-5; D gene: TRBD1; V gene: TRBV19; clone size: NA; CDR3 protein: CASSSTGGNQPQHF; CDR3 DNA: TGTGCCAGTAGTTCCACAGGGGGGAATCAGCCCCAGCATTTT
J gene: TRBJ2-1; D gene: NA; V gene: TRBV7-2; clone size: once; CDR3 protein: CASSSEISYNEQFF; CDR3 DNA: TGTGCCAGCAGCTCGGAGATTTCCTACAATGAGCAGTTCTTC
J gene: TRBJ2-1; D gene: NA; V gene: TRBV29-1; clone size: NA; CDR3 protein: CSVLAILRHNEQFF; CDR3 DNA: TGCAGCGTTCTTGCTATACTTCGCCACAATGAGCAGTTCTTC
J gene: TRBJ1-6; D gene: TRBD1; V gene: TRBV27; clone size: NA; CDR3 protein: CASSLFSKQGWRSPLHF; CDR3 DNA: TGTGCCAGCAGTTTATTCTCGAAACAGGGGTGGAGATCACCCCTCCACTTT
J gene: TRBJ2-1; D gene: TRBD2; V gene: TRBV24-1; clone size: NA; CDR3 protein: CATQVGTSGRSYNEQFF; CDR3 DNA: TGTGCCACCCAGGTTGGGACTAGCGGGAGGTCATACAATGAGCAGTTCTTC
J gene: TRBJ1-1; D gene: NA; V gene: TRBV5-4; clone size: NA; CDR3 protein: CASSRSGENTEAFF; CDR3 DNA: TGTGCCAGCAGCCGAAGCGGGGAGAACACTGAAGCTTTCTTT
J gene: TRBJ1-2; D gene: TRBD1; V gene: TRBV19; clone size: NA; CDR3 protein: CASSIGPRGGQAGGYTF; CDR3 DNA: TGTGCCAGTAGTATAGGCCCCAGGGGAGGACAGGCGGGTGGCTACACCTTC
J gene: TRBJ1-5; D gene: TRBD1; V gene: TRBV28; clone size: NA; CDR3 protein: CASSLGQGEVPQPQHF; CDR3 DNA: TGTGCCAGCAGTTTGGGACAGGGGGAGGTACCCCAGCCCCAGCATTTT
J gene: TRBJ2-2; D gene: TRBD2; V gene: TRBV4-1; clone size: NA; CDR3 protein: CASSHTGTGGLNTGELFF; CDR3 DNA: TGCGCCAGCAGCCACACTGGGACGGGGGGACTTAACACCGGGGAGCTGTTTTTT
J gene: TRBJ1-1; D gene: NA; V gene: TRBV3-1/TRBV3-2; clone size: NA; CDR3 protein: CASRIRQGSTEAFF; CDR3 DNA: TGTGCCAGCAGGATCCGCCAGGGAAGCACTGAAGCTTTCTTT
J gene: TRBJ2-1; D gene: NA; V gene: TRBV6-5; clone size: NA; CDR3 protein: CASARFYNEQFF; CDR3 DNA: TGTGCCAGCGCTAGATTCTACAATGAGCAGTTCTTC
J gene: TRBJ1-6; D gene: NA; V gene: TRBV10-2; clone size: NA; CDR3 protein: CASSVKTGNSPLHF; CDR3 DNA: TGCGCCAGCAGTGTGAAGACGGGTAATTCACCCCTCCACTTT
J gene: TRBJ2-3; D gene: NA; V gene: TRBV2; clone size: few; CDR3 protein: CASSGQDLPTDTQYF; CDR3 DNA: TGTGCCAGCAGTGGACAGGACCTTCCCACAGATACGCAGTATTTT
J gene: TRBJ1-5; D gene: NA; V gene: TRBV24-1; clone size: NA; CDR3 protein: CATADRLVNQPQHF; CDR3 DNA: TGTGCCACCGCCGACAGATTGGTGAATCAGCCCCAGCATTTT
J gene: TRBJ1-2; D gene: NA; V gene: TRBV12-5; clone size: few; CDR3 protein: CASGQVLGQGQNYGYTF; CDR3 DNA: TGTGCTAGTGGTCAAGTGCTGGGGCAGGGGCAAAACTATGGCTACACCTTC
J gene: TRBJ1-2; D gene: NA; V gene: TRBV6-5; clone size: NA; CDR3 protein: CAIPVYGYTF; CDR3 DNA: TGTGCCATTCCCGTCTATGGCTACACCTTC
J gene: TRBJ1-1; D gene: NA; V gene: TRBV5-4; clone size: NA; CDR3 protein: CASSLGENTEAFF; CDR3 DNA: TGTGCCAGCAGCTTGGGAGAGAACACTGAAGCTTTCTTT
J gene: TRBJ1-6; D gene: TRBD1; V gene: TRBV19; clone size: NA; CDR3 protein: CASRGTGERNSPLHF; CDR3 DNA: TGTGCCAGTAGAGGGACAGGGGAGAGGAATTCACCCCTCCACTTT
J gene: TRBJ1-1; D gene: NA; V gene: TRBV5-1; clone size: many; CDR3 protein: CASSPSDTRWAFF; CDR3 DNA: TGCGCCAGCAGCCCCTCCGACACCCGGTGGGCTTTCTTT
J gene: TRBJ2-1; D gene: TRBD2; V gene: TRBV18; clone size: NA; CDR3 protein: CASSPTLAGGLHEQFF; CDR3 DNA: TGTGCCAGCTCACCAACGCTAGCGGGGGGTCTCCATGAGCAGTTCTTC
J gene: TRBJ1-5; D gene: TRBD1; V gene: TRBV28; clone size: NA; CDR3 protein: CASSRGPGHMYF; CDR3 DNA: TGTGCCAGCAGTAGGGGGCCGGGACACATGTATTTT
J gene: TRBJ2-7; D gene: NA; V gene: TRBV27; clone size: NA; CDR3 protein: CASSYHLPTSTTYEQYF; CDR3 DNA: TGTGCCAGCAGTTATCACCTCCCGACTAGTACCACCTACGAGCAGTACTTC
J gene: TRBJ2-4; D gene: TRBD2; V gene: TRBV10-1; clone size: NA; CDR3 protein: CASSESTSGSLGNIQYF; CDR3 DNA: TGCGCCAGCAGTGAGTCTACTAGCGGGTCTTTGGGAAACATTCAGTACTTC
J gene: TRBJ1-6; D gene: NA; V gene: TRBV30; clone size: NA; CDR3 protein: CAWSVVDNSPLHF; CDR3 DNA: TGTGCCTGGAGTGTGGTAGATAATTCACCCCTCCACTTT